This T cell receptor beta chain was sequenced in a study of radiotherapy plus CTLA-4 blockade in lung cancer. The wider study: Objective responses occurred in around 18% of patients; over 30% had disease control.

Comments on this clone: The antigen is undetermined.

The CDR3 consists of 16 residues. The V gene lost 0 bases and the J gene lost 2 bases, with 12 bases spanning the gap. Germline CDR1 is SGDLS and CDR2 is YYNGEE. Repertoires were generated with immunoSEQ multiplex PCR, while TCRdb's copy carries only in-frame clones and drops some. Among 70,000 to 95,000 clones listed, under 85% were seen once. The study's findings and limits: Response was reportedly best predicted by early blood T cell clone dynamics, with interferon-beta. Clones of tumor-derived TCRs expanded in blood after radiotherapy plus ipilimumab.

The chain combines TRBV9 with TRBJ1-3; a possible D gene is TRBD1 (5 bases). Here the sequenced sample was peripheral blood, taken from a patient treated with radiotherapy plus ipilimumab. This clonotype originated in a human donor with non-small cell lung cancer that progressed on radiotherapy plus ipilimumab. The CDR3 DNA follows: TGTGCCAGCAGCGTAGGACAGCCGATGGCTGGAAACACCATATATTTT. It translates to CASSVGQPMAGNTIYF.